These 20 T cell receptor beta chains were all obtained from the same sample, sequenced in a study of blood T cell repertoires in COVID-19. The data were produced by immunoSEQ multiplex PCR, yet TCRdb's version contains in-frame clones alone and is incomplete. The repertoire has around 60,000 clones, around 81% of them found once; the top ten carry over 25%. The sequenced sample was peripheral blood. These receptors were obtained from a woman older than 75 with active or convalescent COVID-19.

The CDR3 bases are TGTGCCAGCAGCTTGTATAGGGGGAATCAGCCCCAGCATTTT. Translating gives CASSLYRGNQPQHF. V and J are TRBV5-4 and TRBJ1-5, with D perhaps matching TRBD1 (6 bases). This CDR3 contains 14 residues. V gave up 1 base and J gave up 4 bases, with 9 bases separating them. CDR1 is SGHNT, CDR2 YYREEE, per germline (reference sequence).

This chain connects TRBV24-1 to TRBJ2-1; TRBD1 agrees at 11 bases. Trimming cost V 7 bases and J 8 bases; bases outside gene matches: 9. CDR3 size: 15 residues. Germline-derived CDR1 and CDR2 are KGHDR and SFDVKD. Here the CDR3 reads CATSLGQGVTDEQFF. The CDR3 DNA is TGTGCCACCAGCTTGGGACAGGGGGTTACGGATGAGCAGTTCTTC.

CDR3 bases: TGCAGCACAGTGGACAACAACTATGGCTACACCTTC. As protein: CSTVDNNYGYTF. The chain combines TRBV29-1 with TRBJ1-2; possibly TRBD1 for D (5 bases). Per the germline V gene, CDR1 is SQVTM and CDR2 is ANQGSEA. The V gene lost 8 bases and the J gene lost 2 bases, with 12 bases spanning the gap. CDR3 length: 12 amino acids. Full variable domain (missing parts from reference TRBV29-1 and TRBJ1-2): SAVISQKPSRDICQRGTSLTIQCQVDSQVTMMFWYRQQPGQSLTLIATANQGSEATYESGFVIDKFPISRPNLTFSTLTVSNMSPEDSSIYLCSTVDNNYGYTFGSGTRLTVV.

This clone was detected ten times or more. The V and J genes are TRBV5-6 and TRBJ2-3, with TRBD2 matching over 9 bases. Germline V gene sequence: CDR1 SGHDT, CDR2 YYEEEE. This CDR3 contains 15 residues. The ends lost 9 bases at V and 3 bases at J; junction bases unmatched: 11. The CDR3: CAIPLCLAGTDTQYF. In nucleotides, the CDR3 is TGTGCCATCCCTCTATGTCTAGCGGGGACAGATACGCAGTATTTT.

V usage is TRBV7-2 and J usage is TRBJ2-7, with 9 nucleotides matching TRBD2. J gave up 1 base and V 2 bases, and 3 bases lay outside the gene matches. The CDR3 length is 15 residues. Germline values: CDR1 SGHTA, CDR2 FQGNSA. The CDR3: CASSLLAGLSYEQYF. The CDR3 DNA reads as TGTGCCAGCAGCTTACTAGCGGGGTTGTCCTACGAGCAGTACTTC.

V usage is TRBV6-6 and J usage is TRBJ2-7; 10 nucleotides align to TRBD2. Germline CDR1 and CDR2: MNHNY and SVGAGI (reference sequence). With 6 bases clipped from V and 2 bases from J, the junction kept 7 bases outside the gene matches. The CDR3 is 15 amino acids. The CDR3 coding sequence is TGTGCCAGCAGCCCTACTAGCGGGGACACCTACGAGCAGTACTTC. Translating gives CASSPTSGDTYEQYF.

This chain connects TRBV13 to TRBJ2-1, with 7 nucleotides matching TRBD2. CDR3 length: 14 amino acids. Per the germline V gene, CDR1 is PRHDT and CDR2 is FYEKMQ (reference sequence). V was pared by 0 bases and J by 6 bases, with 2 bases of the junction left unmatched. The CDR3 reads CASSLGGGVNEQFF. CDR3 coding DNA: TGTGCCAGCAGCTTAGGGGGAGGGGTCAATGAGCAGTTCTTC.

This clone was seen a few times. The rearrangement joins TRBV23-1 to TRBJ1-1; a weak D match, TRBD1 (6 bases). TRBV23-1 belongs to the ORF category, with a function that is uncertain. The V end lost 2 bases, the J end lost 0 bases, and 16 bases lay between the germline ends. This CDR3 has 17 amino acids. The DNA of the CDR3 is TGCGCCAGCAGTCAACCCCACAGGGCCGCGATGAACACTGAAGCTTTCTTT. Translated: CASSQPHRAAMNTEAFF.

The chain combines TRBV10-2 with TRBJ2-7; 8 nucleotides line up with TRBD2. This CDR3 is built from 18 residues. The junction had 20 bases not matched to a gene; V was cut back by 10 bases and J by 0 bases. Germline V CDR1 and CDR2: WSHSY, SAAADI. This CDR3 is CATDGGAQGTWSSYEQYF. The CDR3 DNA reads TGCGCCACCGACGGGGGGGCGCAGGGGACCTGGAGCTCCTACGAGCAGTACTTC.

The rearrangement links TRBV2 to TRBJ1-4; D is unresolved. The V gene lost 7 bases and the J gene lost 8 bases, with 20 bases spanning the gap. The CDR3 runs to 15 residues. Germline V gene sequence: CDR1 SNHLY, CDR2 FYNNEI. CDR3 amino acids: CASTRVESSTEKLFF. The CDR3 coding sequence is TGTGCCAGCACCAGAGTGGAGTCCTCGACGGAAAAACTGTTTTTT.

The chain uses TRBV20-1 and TRBJ1-2; D unresolved. V was pared by 3 bases and J by 4 bases, with 6 bases between. The germline gives CDR1 DFQATT, CDR2 SNEGSKA (reference sequence). The CDR3 loop spans 11 amino acids. CDR3 in DNA: TGCAGTGCTAGGAGGCCCTATGGCTACACCTTC. Its protein is CSARRPYGYTF.

This sequence joins TRBV6-5 and TRBJ1-2; no reliable D call. CDR3 length: 13 amino acids. Germline CDR1 is MNHEY and CDR2 is SVGAGI. The V end lost 7 bases, the J end lost 2 bases, and 11 bases lay between the germline ends. This chain's CDR3 is CASIVPENYGYTF. The CDR3 DNA reads as TGTGCCAGCATAGTCCCCGAGAACTATGGCTACACCTTC.

The chain couples TRBV5-6 to TRBJ1-5; possibly TRBD1 for D (6 bases). Germline CDR1 reads SGHDT; CDR2 reads YYEEEE. The CDR3 is made up of 16 amino acids. V was pared by 4 bases and J by 0 bases, with 14 bases between. Here the CDR3 DNA reads TGTGCCAGCAGCCAGATGGACAGAAATAGCAATCAGCCCCAGCATTTT. Translating it yields CASSQMDRNSNQPQHF.

The CDR3 region is CASSLGPSQETQYF. The DNA of the CDR3 is TGTGCCAGCAGCTTAGGTCCGTCCCAAGAGACCCAGTACTTC. This chain joins TRBV7-2 and TRBJ2-5; no firm D call. The V gene's germline CDR1 is SGHTA and CDR2 FQGNSA. V was cut by 1 base and J by 1 base, with 7 bases left in between. The CDR3 extends over 14 amino acids. Looking up the rest from reference TRBV7-2 and TRBJ2-5 gives the full variable domain: GAGVSQSPSNKVTEKGKDVELRCDPISGHTALYWYRQSLGQGLEFLIYFQGNSAPDKSGLPSDRFSAERTGGSVSTLTIQRTQQEDSAVYLCASSLGPSQETQYFGPGTRLLVL.

CDR3 in amino acids: CASSPASHSYEQYF. CDR3 in DNA: TGTGCCAGCAGCCCCGCGAGTCACTCCTACGAGCAGTACTTC. The rearrangement links TRBV9 to TRBJ2-7; D gene uncertain. Trimming removed 4 bases at V and 0 bases at J, with 11 bases between. The CDR3 has 14 amino acids. Germline V gives CDR1 SGDLS, CDR2 YYNGEE. Variable domain in full (rest from reference TRBV9 and TRBJ2-7): DSGVTQTPKHLITATGQRVTLRCSPRSGDLSVYWYQQSLDQGLQFLIQYYNGEERAKGNILERFSAQQFPDLHSELNLSSLELGDSALYFCASSPASHSYEQYFGPGTRLTVT.

This clone was counted once. This CDR3 is CASSPPAWDTQYF. CDR3 DNA: TGTGCCAGCTCACCACCGGCATGGGATACGCAGTATTTT. This chain joins TRBV18 and TRBJ2-3; D is ambiguous. This CDR3 is built from 13 residues. Germline loops: CDR1 KGHSH, CDR2 LQKENI. V lost 0 bases and J 6 bases, leaving 7 bases between the germline ends. Variable domain in full (rest from reference TRBV18 and TRBJ2-3): NAGVMQNPRHLVRRRGQEARLRCSPMKGHSHVYWYRQLPEEGLKFMVYLQKENIIDESGMPKERFSAEFPKEGPSILRIQQVVRGDSAAYFCASSPPAWDTQYFGPGTRLTVL.

This rearrangement joins TRBV28 to TRBJ2-7; TRBD1 agrees at 10 bases. The J segment lost 5 bases and the V segment lost 10 bases, leaving 8 bases of the junction unmatched. The CDR3 length is 13 residues. The germline CDR1 and CDR2 sequences are MDHEN and SYDVKM. CDR3 loop: CATRQGAGHEQYF. CDR3 DNA: TGTGCCACAAGACAGGGGGCGGGACACGAGCAGTACTTC.

The chain joins TRBV28 to TRBJ2-7; possibly TRBD1 for D (6 bases). V was pared by 6 bases and J by 6 bases, with 18 bases between. The V gene's germline CDR1 is MDHEN and CDR2 SYDVKM. The CDR3 has 14 residues. The CDR3 sequence is CASSWNQGSREQYF. CDR3 in DNA: TGTGCCAGCAGCTGGAATCAGGGGTCCCGCGAGCAGTACTTC.

V is TRBV7-3 and J is TRBJ2-1, with TRBD2 as a possible D gene (5 bases). V was clipped by 1 base and J by 3 bases, with 10 bases between them. Germline V gene lookup returns CDR1 SGHTA and CDR2 FQGTGA. The CDR3 contains 15 residues. Written as DNA, the CDR3 is TGTGCCAGCAGCTTAAGGGCCGGGGACTACAATGAGCAGTTCTTC. Its translation is CASSLRAGDYNEQFF.

The genes are TRBV7-2 and TRBJ1-1; weak D call: TRBD1 (6 bases). Germline lookup yields CDR1 SGHTA and CDR2 FQGNSA. CDR3 size: 15 residues. Trimming pared 5 bases from V and 1 base from J, leaving 14 bases between. The CDR3, as DNA: TGTGCCAGCAGCCCATCAGGGGTGGCGAACACTGAAGCTTTCTTT. It codes for CASSPSGVANTEAFF.